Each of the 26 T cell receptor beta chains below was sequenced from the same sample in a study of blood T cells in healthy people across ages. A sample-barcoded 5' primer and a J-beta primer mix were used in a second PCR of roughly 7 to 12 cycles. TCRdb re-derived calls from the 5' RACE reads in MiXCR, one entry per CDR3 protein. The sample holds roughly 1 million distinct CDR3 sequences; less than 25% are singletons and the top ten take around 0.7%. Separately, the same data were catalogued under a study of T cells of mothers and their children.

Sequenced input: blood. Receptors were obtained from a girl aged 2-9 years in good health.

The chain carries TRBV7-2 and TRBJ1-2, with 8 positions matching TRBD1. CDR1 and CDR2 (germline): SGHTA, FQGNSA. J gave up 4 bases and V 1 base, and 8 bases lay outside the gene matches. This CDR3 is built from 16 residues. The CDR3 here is CASSLEGQALAYGYTF. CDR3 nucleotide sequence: TGTGCCAGCAGCTTAGAGGGACAGGCCTTGGCCTATGGCTACACCTTC.

CDR3 in amino acids: CASSYASGTETQYF. As DNA, the CDR3 is TGTGCCAGCAGCTACGCTAGCGGGACGGAGACCCAGTACTTC. The V gene is TRBV7-2, the J gene TRBJ2-5, with TRBD2 matching 9 bases. CDR3 length: 14 residues. Germline CDR1 and CDR2: SGHTA and FQGNSA. Trimming took 4 bases from V and 5 from J; bases not matched to a gene: 5.

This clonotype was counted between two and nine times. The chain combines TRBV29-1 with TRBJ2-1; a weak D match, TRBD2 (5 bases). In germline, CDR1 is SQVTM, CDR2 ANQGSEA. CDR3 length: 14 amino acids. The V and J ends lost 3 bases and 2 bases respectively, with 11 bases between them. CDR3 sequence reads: CSVERELPYNEQFF. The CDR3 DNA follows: TGCAGCGTTGAGAGGGAACTGCCCTACAATGAGCAGTTCTTC.

CDR3: CASSPGGGLSNEQFF. The CDR3 bases are TGTGCCAGCAGCCCTGGAGGGGGGCTAAGCAATGAGCAGTTCTTC. The chain combines TRBV7-2 with TRBJ2-1, with D perhaps assigned TRBD1 or TRBD2 (6 bases each). CDR3 size: 15 residues. The V end lost 5 bases, the J end lost 6 bases, and 17 bases lay between the germline ends. The germline CDR1 and CDR2 sequences are SGHTA and FQGNSA.

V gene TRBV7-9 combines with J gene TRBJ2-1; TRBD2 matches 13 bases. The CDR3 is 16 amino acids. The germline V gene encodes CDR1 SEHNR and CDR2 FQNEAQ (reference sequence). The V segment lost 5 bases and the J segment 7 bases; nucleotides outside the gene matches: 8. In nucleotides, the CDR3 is TGTGCCAGCAGCCCAAGGACTAGCGGGAGAGGTAATGAGCAGTTCTTC. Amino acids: CASSPRTSGRGNEQFF.

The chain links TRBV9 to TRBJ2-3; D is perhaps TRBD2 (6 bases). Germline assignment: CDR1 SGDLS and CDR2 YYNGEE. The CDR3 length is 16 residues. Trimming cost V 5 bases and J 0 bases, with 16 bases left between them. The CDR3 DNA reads TGTGCCAGCAGAGAGGTGGGGGGAACTAGCACAGATACGCAGTATTTT. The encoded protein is CASREVGGTSTDTQYF.

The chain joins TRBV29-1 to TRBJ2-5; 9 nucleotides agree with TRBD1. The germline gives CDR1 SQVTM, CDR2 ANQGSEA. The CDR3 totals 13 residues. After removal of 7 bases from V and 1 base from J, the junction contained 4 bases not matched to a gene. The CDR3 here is CSGYRGLQETQYF. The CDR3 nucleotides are TGCAGCGGCTACAGGGGGCTCCAAGAGACCCAGTACTTC.

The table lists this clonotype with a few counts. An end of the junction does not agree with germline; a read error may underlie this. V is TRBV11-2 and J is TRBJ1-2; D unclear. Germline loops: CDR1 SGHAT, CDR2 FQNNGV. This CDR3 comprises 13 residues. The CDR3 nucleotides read TGTGCCAGCAGCTTATTGGGGATAGGTGGCTACACTTTC. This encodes CASSLLGIGGYTF.

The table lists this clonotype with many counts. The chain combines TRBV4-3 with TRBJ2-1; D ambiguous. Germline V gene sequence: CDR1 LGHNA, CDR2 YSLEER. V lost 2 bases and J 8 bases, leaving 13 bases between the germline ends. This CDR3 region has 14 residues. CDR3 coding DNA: TGCGCCAGCAGCCAACTGATCGGGCGCTATGAGCAGTTCTTC. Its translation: CASSQLIGRYEQFF.

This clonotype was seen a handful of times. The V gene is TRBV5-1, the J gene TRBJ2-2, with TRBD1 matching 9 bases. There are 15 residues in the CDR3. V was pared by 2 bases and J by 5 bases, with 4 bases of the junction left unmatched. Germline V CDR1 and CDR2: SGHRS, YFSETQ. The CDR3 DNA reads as TGCGCCAGCAGCTTACAGGGGGCATGGACCGGGGAGCTGTTTTTT. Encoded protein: CASSLQGAWTGELFF.

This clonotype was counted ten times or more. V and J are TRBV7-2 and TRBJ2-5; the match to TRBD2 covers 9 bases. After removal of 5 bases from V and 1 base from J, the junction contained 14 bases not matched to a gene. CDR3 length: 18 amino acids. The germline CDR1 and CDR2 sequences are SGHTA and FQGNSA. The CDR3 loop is CASSLSEMSGRTQETQYF. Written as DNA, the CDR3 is TGTGCCAGCAGCCTCAGCGAAATGAGCGGGAGGACCCAAGAGACCCAGTACTTC.

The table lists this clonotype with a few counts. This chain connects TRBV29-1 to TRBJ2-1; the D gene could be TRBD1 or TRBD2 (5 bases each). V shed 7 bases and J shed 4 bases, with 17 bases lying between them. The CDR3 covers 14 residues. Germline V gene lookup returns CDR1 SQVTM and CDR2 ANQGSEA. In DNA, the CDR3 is TGCAGCGCCGCGGTGGGGGATGCTTACAATGAGCAGTTCTTC. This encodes CSAAVGDAYNEQFF.

CDR3 residues: CASSYPGLLQFF. The CDR3 bases are TGTGCCAGCAGTTACCCGGGACTACTGCAGTTCTTC. This chain connects TRBV6-2 or TRBV6-3 to TRBJ2-1, with 7 bases that match TRBD2. The CDR3 spans 12 residues. The germline V gene has CDR1 MNHEY and CDR2 SVGEGT. With 2 bases clipped from V and 12 bases from J, the junction kept 4 bases outside the gene matches.

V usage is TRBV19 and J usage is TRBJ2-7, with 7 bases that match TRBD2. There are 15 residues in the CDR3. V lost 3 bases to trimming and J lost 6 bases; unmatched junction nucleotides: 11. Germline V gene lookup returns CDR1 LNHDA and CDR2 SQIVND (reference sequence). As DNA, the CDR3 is TGTGCCAGTAGTATTCTTCGCGGGAGATTTGTCGAGCAGTACTTC. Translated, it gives CASSILRGRFVEQYF.

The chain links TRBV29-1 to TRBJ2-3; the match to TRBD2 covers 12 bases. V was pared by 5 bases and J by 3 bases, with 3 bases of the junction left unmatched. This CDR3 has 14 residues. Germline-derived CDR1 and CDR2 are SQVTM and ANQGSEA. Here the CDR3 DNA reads TGCAGCGTTTCGACTAGCGGGAGAACAGATACGCAGTATTTT. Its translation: CSVSTSGRTDTQYF.

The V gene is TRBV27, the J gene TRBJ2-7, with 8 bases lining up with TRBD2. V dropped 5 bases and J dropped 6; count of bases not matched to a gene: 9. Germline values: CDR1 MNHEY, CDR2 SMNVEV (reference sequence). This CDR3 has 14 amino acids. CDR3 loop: CASSPTGLVSEQYF. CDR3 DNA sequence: TGTGCCAGCAGTCCGACGGGACTAGTTTCCGAGCAGTACTTC.

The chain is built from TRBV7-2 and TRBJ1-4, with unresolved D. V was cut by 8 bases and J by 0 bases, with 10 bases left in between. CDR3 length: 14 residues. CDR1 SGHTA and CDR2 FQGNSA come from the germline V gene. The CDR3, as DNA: TGTGCCAGCCGCTCGATGGCAACTAATGAAAAACTGTTTTTT. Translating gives CASRSMATNEKLFF. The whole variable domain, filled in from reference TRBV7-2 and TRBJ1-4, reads GAGVSQSPSNKVTEKGKDVELRCDPISGHTALYWYRQSLGQGLEFLIYFQGNSAPDKSGLPSDRFSAERTGGSVSTLTIQRTQQEDSAVYLCASRSMATNEKLFFGSGTQLSVL.

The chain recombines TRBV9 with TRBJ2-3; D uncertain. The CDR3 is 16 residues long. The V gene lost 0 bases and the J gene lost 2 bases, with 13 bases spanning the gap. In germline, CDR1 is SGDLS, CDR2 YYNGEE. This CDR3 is CASSVGNWKNTDTQYF. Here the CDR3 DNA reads TGTGCCAGCAGCGTAGGGAATTGGAAGAACACAGATACGCAGTATTTT.

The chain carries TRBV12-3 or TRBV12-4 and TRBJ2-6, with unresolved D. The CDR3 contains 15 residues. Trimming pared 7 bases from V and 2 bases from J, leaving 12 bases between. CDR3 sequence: CASKQTETGANVLTF. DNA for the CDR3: TGTGCCAGCAAACAAACAGAAACTGGGGCCAACGTCCTGACTTTC.

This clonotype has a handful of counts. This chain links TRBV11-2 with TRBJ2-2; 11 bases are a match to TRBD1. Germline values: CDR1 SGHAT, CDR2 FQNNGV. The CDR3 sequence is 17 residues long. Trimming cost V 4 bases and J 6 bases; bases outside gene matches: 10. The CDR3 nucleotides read TGTGCCAGCAGCTACACCGGAGGGACAGGGGGGGCCGGGGAGCTGTTTTTT. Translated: CASSYTGGTGGAGELFF.

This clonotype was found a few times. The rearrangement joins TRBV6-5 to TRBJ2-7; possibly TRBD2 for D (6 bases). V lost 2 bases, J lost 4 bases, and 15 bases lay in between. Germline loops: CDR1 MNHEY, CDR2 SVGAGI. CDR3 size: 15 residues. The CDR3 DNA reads TGTGCCAGCAGTTACATAGGTCTAGCGAGTTACGAGCAGTACTTC. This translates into CASSYIGLASYEQYF.

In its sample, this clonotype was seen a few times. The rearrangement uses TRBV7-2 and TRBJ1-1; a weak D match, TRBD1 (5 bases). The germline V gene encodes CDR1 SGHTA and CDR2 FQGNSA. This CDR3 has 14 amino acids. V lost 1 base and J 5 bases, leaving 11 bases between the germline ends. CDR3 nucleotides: TGTGCCAGCAGCTTAGTAGGCAGGGTAACTGAAGCTTTCTTT. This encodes CASSLVGRVTEAFF.

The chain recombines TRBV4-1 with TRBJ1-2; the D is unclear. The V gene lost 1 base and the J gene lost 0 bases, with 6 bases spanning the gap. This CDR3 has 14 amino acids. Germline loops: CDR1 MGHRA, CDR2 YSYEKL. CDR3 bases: TGCGCCAGCAGCCAAGTTACGGCTAACTATGGCTACACCTTC. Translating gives CASSQVTANYGYTF.

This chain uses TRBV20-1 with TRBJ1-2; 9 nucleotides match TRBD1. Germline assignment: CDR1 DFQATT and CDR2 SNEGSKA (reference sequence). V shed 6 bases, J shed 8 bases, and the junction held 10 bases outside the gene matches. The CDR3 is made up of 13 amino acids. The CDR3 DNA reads TGCAGTGCCCCGGGACAGGGCCTGGTCGGCTACACCTTC. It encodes CSAPGQGLVGYTF.

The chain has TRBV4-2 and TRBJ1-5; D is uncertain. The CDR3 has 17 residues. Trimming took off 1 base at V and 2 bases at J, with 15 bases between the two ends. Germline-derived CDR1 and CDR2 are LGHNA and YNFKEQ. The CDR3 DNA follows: TGTGCCAGCAGCCAAGGGGCGGGCTTCGGGGGCAATCAGCCCCAGCATTTT. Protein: CASSQGAGFGGNQPQHF.

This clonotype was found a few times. CDR3 amino acids: CASSFSAGEREETQYF. CDR3 DNA: TGTGCCAGCAGTTTTTCAGCGGGCGAGAGGGAAGAGACCCAGTACTTC. The chain couples TRBV12-3 or TRBV12-4 to TRBJ2-5; D is perhaps TRBD2 (6 bases). The CDR3 runs to 16 residues. Trimming took off 3 bases at V and 3 bases at J, with 17 bases between the two ends.